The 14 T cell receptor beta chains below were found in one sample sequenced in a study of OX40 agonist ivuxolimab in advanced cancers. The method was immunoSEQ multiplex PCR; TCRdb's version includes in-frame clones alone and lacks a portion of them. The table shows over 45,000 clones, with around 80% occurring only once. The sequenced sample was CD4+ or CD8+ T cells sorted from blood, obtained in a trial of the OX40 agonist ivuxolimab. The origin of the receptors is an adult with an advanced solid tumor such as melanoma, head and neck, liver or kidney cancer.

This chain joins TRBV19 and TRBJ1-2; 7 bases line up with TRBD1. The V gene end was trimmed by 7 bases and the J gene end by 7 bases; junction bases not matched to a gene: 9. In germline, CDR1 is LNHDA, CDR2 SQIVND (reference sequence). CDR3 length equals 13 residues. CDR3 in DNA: TGTGCCAGTACCATGGACAGGTCGGGTGGCTACACCTTC. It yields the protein CASTMDRSGGYTF.

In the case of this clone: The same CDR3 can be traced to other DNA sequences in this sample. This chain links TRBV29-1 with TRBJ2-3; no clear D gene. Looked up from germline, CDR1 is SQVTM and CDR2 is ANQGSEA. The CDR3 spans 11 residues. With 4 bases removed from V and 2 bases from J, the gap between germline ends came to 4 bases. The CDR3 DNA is TGCAGCGTTGGGTCCACAGATACGCAGTATTTT. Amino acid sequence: CSVGSTDTQYF.

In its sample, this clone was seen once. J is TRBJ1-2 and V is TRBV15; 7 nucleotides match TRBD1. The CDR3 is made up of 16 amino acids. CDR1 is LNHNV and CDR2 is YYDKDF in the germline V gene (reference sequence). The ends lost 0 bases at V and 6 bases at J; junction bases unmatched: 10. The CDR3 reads CATSRDGAGGADGYTF. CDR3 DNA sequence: TGTGCCACCAGCAGAGATGGGGCAGGGGGGGCGGATGGCTACACCTTC.

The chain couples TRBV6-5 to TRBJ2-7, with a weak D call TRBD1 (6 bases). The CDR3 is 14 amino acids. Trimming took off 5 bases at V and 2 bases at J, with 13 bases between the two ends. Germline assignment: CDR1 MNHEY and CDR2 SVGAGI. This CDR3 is CASSSPGVAYEQYF. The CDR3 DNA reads TGTGCCAGCAGTAGTCCAGGGGTGGCCTACGAGCAGTACTTC.

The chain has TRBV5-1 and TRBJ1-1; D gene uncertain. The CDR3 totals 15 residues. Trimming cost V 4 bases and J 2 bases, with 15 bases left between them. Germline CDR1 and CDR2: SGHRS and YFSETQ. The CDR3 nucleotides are TGCGCCAGCAGCCCTCGCCCCGCAGATAACACTGAAGCTTTCTTT. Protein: CASSPRPADNTEAFF. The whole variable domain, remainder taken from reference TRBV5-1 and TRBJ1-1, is KAGVTQTPRYLIKTRGQQVTLSCSPISGHRSVSWYQQTPGQGLQFLFEYFSETQRNKGNFPGRFSGRQFSNSRSEMNVSTLELGDSALYLCASSPRPADNTEAFFGQGTRLTVV.

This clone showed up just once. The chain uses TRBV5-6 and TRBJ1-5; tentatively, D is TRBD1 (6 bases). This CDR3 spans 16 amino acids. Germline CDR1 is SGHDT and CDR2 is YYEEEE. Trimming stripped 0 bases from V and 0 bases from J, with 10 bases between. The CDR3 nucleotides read TGTGCCAGCAGCTTGGGTGCCAGGGGTAGCAATCAGCCCCAGCATTTT. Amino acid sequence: CASSLGARGSNQPQHF.

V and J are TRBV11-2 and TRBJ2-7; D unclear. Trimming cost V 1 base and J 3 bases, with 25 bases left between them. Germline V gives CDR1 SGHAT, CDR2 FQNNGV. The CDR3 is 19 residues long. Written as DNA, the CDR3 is TGTGCCAGCAGCTTAGCAGTCCGCCCTGCCGGTCTACTCCACTACGAGCAGTACTTC. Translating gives CASSLAVRPAGLLHYEQYF.

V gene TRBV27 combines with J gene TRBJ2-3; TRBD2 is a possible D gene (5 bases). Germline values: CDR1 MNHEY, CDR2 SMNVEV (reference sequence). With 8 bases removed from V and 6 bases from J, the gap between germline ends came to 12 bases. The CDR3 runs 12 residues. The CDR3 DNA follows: TGTGCCAGCTTCGAGAGGGCGGATACGCAGTATTTT. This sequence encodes CASFERADTQYF.

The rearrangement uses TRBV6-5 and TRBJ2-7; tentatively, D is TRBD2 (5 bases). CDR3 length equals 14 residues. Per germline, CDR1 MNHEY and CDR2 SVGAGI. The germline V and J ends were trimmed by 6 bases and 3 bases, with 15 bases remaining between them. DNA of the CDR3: TGTGCCAGCAGGAAGAGGGATACCTTCTACGAGCAGTACTTC. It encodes CASRKRDTFYEQYF.

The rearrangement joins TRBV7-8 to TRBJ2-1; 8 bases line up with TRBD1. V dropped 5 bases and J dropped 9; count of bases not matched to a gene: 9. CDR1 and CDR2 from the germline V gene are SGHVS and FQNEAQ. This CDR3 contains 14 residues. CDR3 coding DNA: TGTGCCAGCAGCGTCAGGACAGGGTCGGGTGAGCAGTTCTTC. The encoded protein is CASSVRTGSGEQFF. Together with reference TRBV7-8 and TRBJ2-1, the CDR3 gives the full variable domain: GAGVSQSPRYKVAKRGQDVALRCDPISGHVSLFWYQQALGQGPEFLTYFQNEAQLDKSGLPSDRFFAERPEGSVSTLKIQRTQQEDSAVYLCASSVRTGSGEQFFGPGTRLTVL.

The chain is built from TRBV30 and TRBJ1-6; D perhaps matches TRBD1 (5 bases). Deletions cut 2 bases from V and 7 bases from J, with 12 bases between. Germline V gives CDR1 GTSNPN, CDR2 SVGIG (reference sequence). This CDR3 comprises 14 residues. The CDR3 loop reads CAWSLQVLNSPLHF. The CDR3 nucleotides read TGTGCCTGGAGTTTACAGGTCCTCAATTCACCCCTCCACTTT.

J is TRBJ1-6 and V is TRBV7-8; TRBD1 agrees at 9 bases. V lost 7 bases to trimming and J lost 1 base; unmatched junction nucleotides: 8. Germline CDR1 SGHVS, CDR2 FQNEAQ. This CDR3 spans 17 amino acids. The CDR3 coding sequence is TGTGCCAGCATTTCCGGGACAGGGAGGTCCTATAATTCACCCCTCCACTTT. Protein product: CASISGTGRSYNSPLHF.

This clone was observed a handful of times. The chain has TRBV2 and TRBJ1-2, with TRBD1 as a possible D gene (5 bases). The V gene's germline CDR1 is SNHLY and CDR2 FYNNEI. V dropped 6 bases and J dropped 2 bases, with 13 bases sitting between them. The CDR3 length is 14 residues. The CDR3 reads CASSLRQTNYGYTF. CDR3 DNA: TGTGCCAGCAGCTTAAGACAGACGAACTATGGCTACACCTTC.

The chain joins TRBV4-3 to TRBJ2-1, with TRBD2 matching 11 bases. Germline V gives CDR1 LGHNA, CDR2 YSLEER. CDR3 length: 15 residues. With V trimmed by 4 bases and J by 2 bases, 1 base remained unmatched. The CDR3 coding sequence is TGCGCCAGCAGCCCGACTAGCGGGACCTACAATGAGCAGTTCTTC. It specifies CASSPTSGTYNEQFF.